A selection of T cell receptor beta chains follows, all from one sample in a study of blood T cell repertoires in COVID-19. The method was immunoSEQ multiplex PCR; TCRdb's version includes in-frame clones alone and lacks a portion of them. The sample lists 180,000 or so clones; around 85% were seen once. The specimen was peripheral blood. These receptors were obtained from a woman aged 55-69 years with COVID-19, enrolled during active disease. Both conserved end residues are part of each CDR3. The D gene is left open where the match is weak. Clone size appears in some rows only: once, few, many, or a class for an expanded clone.

j_call | clone_size | v_call | d_call | cdr3_nt | cdr3_aa
TRBJ2-6 | NA | TRBV7-2 | NA | TGTGCCAGCAGCTTAACAGACTCTGGGGCCAACGTCCTGACTTTC | CASSLTDSGANVLTF
TRBJ2-1 | NA | TRBV12-3/TRBV12-4 | NA | TGTGCCAGCAGAAGGACTGAGTACAATGAGCAGTTCTTC | CASRRTEYNEQFF
TRBJ2-7 | NA | TRBV3-1/TRBV3-2 | NA | TGTGCCAGCAGCCAAGGACTCCCCTACGAGCAGTACTTC | CASSQGLPYEQYF
TRBJ2-7 | few | TRBV30 | NA | TGTGCCTGGTCGGACACCTACGAGCAGTACTTC | CAWSDTYEQYF
TRBJ2-3 | NA | TRBV3-1/TRBV3-2 | TRBD2 | TGTGCCAGCAGGGGACTAGCGGTACCTTCTAGCACAGATACGCAGTATTTT | CASRGLAVPSSTDTQYF
TRBJ2-1 | NA | TRBV9 | TRBD2 | TGTGCCAGCAGCTCCCCCGGGACTAGCATTAGTGAGCAGTTCTTC | CASSSPGTSISEQFF
TRBJ2-1 | NA | TRBV15 | TRBD2 | TGTGCCACCAGCCCCTTCGGTAGCGGGAGAAGGAGTAATGAGCAGTTCTTC | CATSPFGSGRRSNEQFF
TRBJ1-1 | NA | TRBV19 | NA | TGTGCCAGTGGTATACTCCCCCGTTGGAACACTGAAGCTTTCTTT | CASGILPRWNTEAFF
TRBJ2-7 | NA | TRBV7-3 | NA | TGTGCCAGCAGCCTAGAGGTTGGATACGAGCAGTACTTC | CASSLEVGYEQYF
TRBJ1-2 | NA | TRBV6-6 | TRBD1 | TGTGCCGGAGGACAGGGGGTACGTGGCTACACCTTC | CAGGQGVRGYTF
TRBJ2-2 | NA | TRBV4-1 | NA | TGCGCCAGCAGCCACGTAAGCGGTACCGGGGAGCTGTTTTTT | CASSHVSGTGELFF
TRBJ2-7 | NA | TRBV4-1 | TRBD1 | TGCGCCAGCAGCCATTACAGGGGGTCGGGCGAGCAGTACTTC | CASSHYRGSGEQYF
TRBJ2-2 | NA | TRBV10-3 | NA | TGTGCCATCAGGCATAGCGGAGAAAACACCGGGGAGCTGTTTTTT | CAIRHSGENTGELFF
TRBJ2-7 | NA | TRBV9 | TRBD2 | TGTGCCAGTGGGACTAGCGGGAGTGTGGAGCAGTACTTC | CASGTSGSVEQYF
TRBJ2-7 | NA | TRBV6-5 | NA | TGTGCCAGCAGTCGCAGTTTGTCCCCCTACGAGCAGTACTTC | CASSRSLSPYEQYF
TRBJ2-7 | NA | TRBV7-9 | TRBD2 | TGTGCCAGCAGCCTCTGGCGGGAGGATTACTACGAGCAGTACTTC | CASSLWREDYYEQYF
TRBJ2-5 | NA | TRBV6-6 | TRBD2 | TGTGCCAGCAGTTACTCTGGGGGAGGGCCCCAAGAGACCCAGTACTTC | CASSYSGGGPQETQYF
TRBJ1-2 | NA | TRBV19 | TRBD1 | TGTGCCAGTAGTAAGCAGGGGGTTTATGGCTACACCTTC | CASSKQGVYGYTF
TRBJ1-3 | NA | TRBV30 | TRBD1 | TGTGCCTGGCATTCAGGGGGCACTGGAAACACCATATATTTT | CAWHSGGTGNTIYF
TRBJ1-5 | once | TRBV27 | NA | TGTGCCAGCAGGTTCTCACGGGGTACTACTCAGCCCCAGCATTTT | CASRFSRGTTQPQHF
TRBJ2-3 | NA | TRBV19 | NA | TGTGCCAGTAGGGATCTAGGCTCAGATACGCAGTATTTT | CASRDLGSDTQYF
TRBJ2-7 | NA | TRBV27 | TRBD2 | TGTGCCAGCAGTTTAAGGGTCTTGCGGGGAGGGCCAACATACGAGCAGTACTTC | CASSLRVLRGGPTYEQYF